The TCR beta chain under discussion was sequenced for a study of response to subunit inactivated influenza vaccine. Study observations and caveats: A suggestion made by the authors is that each seasonal influenza vaccination recruits few new T cells.

There are a few counts of this clonotype. Its target is unknown. V was clipped by 10 bases and J by 10 bases; unmatched bases: 17. Per the germline V gene, CDR1 is MNHEY and CDR2 is SMNVEV (reference sequence). The CDR3 spans 14 residues. TCRdb recomputed calls from the RT-PCR reads with MiXCR, one row per CDR3 protein. The sample contains 800,000 to 1,000,000 distinct CDR3 sequences, 21% of which appear only once. The V gene is TRBV27, the J gene TRBJ2-3; 7 nucleotides align to TRBD2. Sample: PBMCs from blood, taken 5 to 6 days after vaccination. The origin of this receptor is a man aged 45-65 years who received an inactivated influenza vaccine. The CDR3 loop reads CAIELASRGVSQYF. The CDR3 nucleotides are TGTGCCATCGAACTAGCGTCCAGAGGGGTGTCGCAGTATTTT.